What follows are 18 T cell receptor beta chains derived from one specimen sequenced in a study of tissue T cells after allogeneic stem cell transplantation. Time point meaning: mouse harvest day 14 after allogeneic transplant. Tail vein injection delivered 10^7 T-cell-depleted bone marrow cells and 10^6 splenic CD5+ T cells. Profiled with immunoSEQ multiplex PCR; TCRdb holds only in-frame clones, not every one. The table lists 4,500 to 5,500 clones, 32% of them singletons. Sequences were obtained from skin. The receptors come from a female BALB/c mouse given C57BL/6 T cells with graft-versus-host disease after an allogeneic hematopoietic cell transplant.

This clone was found a few times. Gene names and germline refer to mouse. The CDR3 end is not reached by the read, which stops 1 residue before it; the germline J gene fills it in. This chain connects TRBV1 to TRBJ2-4, with TRBD2 as a possible D gene (6 bases). V was cut by 2 bases and J by 0 bases, with 9 bases left in between. CDR3 size: 15 residues. Germline CDR1 reads NSQYPW; CDR2 reads LRSPGD (reference sequence). CDR3: CTCSANWASQNTLYF. The sequenced CDR3 bases are TGCACCTGCAGTGCAAACTGGGCCAGTCAAAACACCTTGTAC. Looking up the rest from reference TRBV1 and TRBJ2-4 gives the full variable domain: VTLLEQNPRWRLVPRGQAVNLRCILKNSQYPWMSWYQQDLQKQLQWLFTLRSPGDKEVKSLPGADYLATRVTDTELRLQVANMSQGRTLYCTCSANWASQNTLYFGAGTRLSVL.

Comments on this clone: Genes and germline come from the mouse. The read ends 1 residue before the CDR3 terminus; that terminus is restored from the germline J gene. This chain joins TRBV4 and TRBJ2-7, with D possibly matching TRBD1 (5 bases). The CDR3 totals 14 residues. Germline V lookup: CDR1 LGHDT, CDR2 YNNKQL (reference sequence). V lost 4 bases and J 4 bases, leaving 14 bases between the germline ends. The CDR3 sequence: CASSFRAPSYEQYF. The DNA read from the CDR3 is TGTGCCAGCAGCTTCAGGGCGCCTTCTTATGAACAGTAC.

This clone was counted a few times. Genes and germline come from the mouse. Read sequence stops 1 residue before the CDR3 end, and the germline J gene provides the missing end. The chain is built from TRBV23 and TRBJ1-6. TRBJ1-6 is classed as an ORF, of uncertain function. The CDR3 length is 13 residues. CDR1 and CDR2 from the germline V gene are KGHTA and FQNQQP. The CDR3 here is CSSSPGYNSPLYF. The covered CDR3 bases are TGCTCCAGCAGTCCGGGCTATAATTCGCCCCTCTAC.

With regard to this clone: Germline and genes: mouse. The CDR3 here is CASSLSDTYNSPLYF. CDR3 bases read: TGTGCCAGCAGTCTGTCGGACACCTATAATTCGCCCCTCTAC. V and J are TRBV26 and TRBJ1-6, with a tentative D call TRBD1 (5 bases). The read falls 1 residue short of the CDR3 end, and the missing part is taken from the germline J gene. TRBJ1-6 is assigned to the ORF class and has an uncertain function. Trimming stripped 0 bases from V and 2 bases from J, with 5 bases between. Germline V lookup: CDR1 KGHPV, CDR2 FQNQEV (reference sequence). This CDR3 has 15 residues.

In its sample, this clone is medium-sized (0.01 to 0.1%). Germline and genes: mouse. The read terminates 1 residue ahead of where the CDR3 ends, so the germline J gene completes it. The rearrangement uses TRBV23 and TRBJ2-2. The CDR3 runs 13 residues. Germline-derived CDR1 and CDR2 are KGHTA and FQNQQP. The CDR3 spells CSSGTGDTGQLYF. CDR3 DNA, as far as it was read: TGCTCCAGCGGGACGGGGGACACCGGGCAGCTCTAC.

Concerning this clone: Gene names are the mouse ones. The sequence runs out 1 residue before the end of the CDR3; the remainder is reconstructed from the germline J gene. V is TRBV26 and J is TRBJ1-2; 7 bases line up with TRBD1. With V trimmed by 4 bases and J by 1 base, 3 bases remained unmatched. The CDR3 loop spans 14 amino acids. Germline V gene sequence: CDR1 KGHPV, CDR2 FQNQEV (reference sequence). Incomplete CDR3 DNA: TGTGCCAGCAGTCCGACAGGGAGAAACTCCGACTACACC. The encoded protein is CASSPTGRNSDYT. The CDR3 in full is CASSPTGRNSDYTF. Drawing the rest from reference TRBV26 and TRBJ1-2, the complete variable domain is NSKVIQTPRYLVKGQGQKAKMRCIPEKGHPVVFWYQQNKNNEFKFLINFQNQEVLQQIDMTEKRFSAECPSNSPCSLEIQSSEAGDSALYLCASSPTGRNSDYTFGSGTRLLVI.

With respect to this clone: The gene symbols are mouse symbols. Read sequence stops 1 residue before the CDR3 end, and the germline J gene provides the missing end. J is TRBJ2-7 and V is TRBV3; TRBD2 is a possible D gene (7 bases). CDR1 SNHLY and CDR2 FYNGKV come from the germline V gene (reference sequence). Trimming left V 2 bases short and J 0 bases short, with 8 bases between. The CDR3 has 14 amino acids. The DNA read from the CDR3 is TGTGCCAGCAGCTTAAGGGGGGCCTCCTATGAACAGTAC. Amino acids: CASSLRGASYEQY. The CDR3 in its entirety is CASSLRGASYEQYF.

By share, this clone ranks as medium-sized. Each gene name is a mouse one. The read ends 1 residue early relative to the CDR3; the germline J gene fills the gap. The V call is TRBV15, the J call TRBJ2-7; TRBD2 aligns across 8 bases. The junction had 3 bases not matched to a gene; V was cut back by 5 bases and J by 6 bases. The length of the CDR3 is 12 residues. Germline loops: CDR1 SGHND, CDR2 FRSKSL. This chain's CDR3 is CASSGGAGEQYF. The CDR3 DNA, read in part, is TGTGCCAGCAGTGGGGGGGCAGGTGAACAGTAC.

This clone is medium-sized in the sample. Gene names denote mouse genes. With the read ending 1 residue before the CDR3 end, the germline J gene is used to fill in that end. This chain joins TRBV13-1 and TRBJ1-3; D possibly corresponds to TRBD1 (5 bases). The V end was cut by 3 bases, the J end by 2 bases, with 9 bases between. CDR1 and CDR2 (germline): NSHNY, SYGAGN. The CDR3 consists of 14 residues. Partial CDR3 DNA: TGTGCCAGCAGTGTCCAGGGCGCTGGAAATACGCTCTAT. It encodes CASSVQGAGNTLY. The entire CDR3 reads CASSVQGAGNTLYF.

This clone is categorized as medium-sized. Gene names follow the mouse nomenclature. The read ends 1 residue before the CDR3 terminus; that terminus is restored from the germline J gene. This chain links TRBV23 with TRBJ2-1; TRBD2 is taken as the D call from the table, unchecked against the DNA. Per germline, CDR1 KGHTA and CDR2 FQNQQP. The CDR3 length is 15 residues. CDR3 DNA, as far as it was read: TGCTCCAGCAGTCAAGGGACTGGGGGTCTGGCTGAGCAGTTC. Translating it yields CSSSQGTGGLAEQF. The whole CDR3 reads CSSSQGTGGLAEQFF.

This clone rates as medium-sized (0.01 to 0.1%). Here the gene names and germline are mouse. From the germline J gene comes the end of the CDR3, since the read stops 1 residue before it. The chain has TRBV21 and TRBJ2-1, with D perhaps matching TRBD1 (6 bases). TRBV21 belongs to the ORF category, with a function that is uncertain. The CDR3 has 14 residues. With 6 bases removed from V and 4 bases from J, the gap between germline ends came to 13 bases. This CDR3 reads CASSHREEYAEQFF. The sequenced CDR3 bases are TGTGCTAGCAGCCACAGGGAGGAGTATGCTGAGCAGTTC.

Sample share makes this clone medium-sized. The gene names given are mouse names. The read ends 1 residue before the CDR3 terminus; that terminus is restored from the germline J gene. The chain links TRBV26 to TRBJ1-4, with a possible D match to TRBD1 (6 bases). Germline values: CDR1 KGHPV, CDR2 FQNQEV (reference sequence). Trimming left V 4 bases short and J 1 base short, with 7 bases between. The CDR3 spans 14 residues. CDR3 DNA, as far as it was read: TGTGCCAGCAGTCGGGACAATTCCAACGAAAGATTATTT. Amino acids: CASSRDNSNERLF. The full CDR3 sequence reads CASSRDNSNERLFF.

In regard to this clone: The genes and germline here are from mouse. Here the CDR3 reads CASRGQSNERLFF. The sequenced CDR3 bases are TGTGCCAGCAGGGGACAATCCAACGAAAGATTATTT. The V gene is TRBV26, the J gene TRBJ1-4, with TRBD1 as a possible D gene (6 bases). The CDR3 end lies 1 residue beyond the end of the read and is filled in from the germline J gene. Germline CDR1 and CDR2: KGHPV and FQNQEV (reference sequence). The CDR3 totals 13 residues. The ends were cut back, 6 bases at V and 2 bases at J, with 7 bases in the middle.

In regard to this clone: Gene labels here are mouse ones. Sequencing ends 1 residue short of the CDR3 end; the germline J gene provides the rest. V is TRBV26 and J is TRBJ2-2; D uncertain. This CDR3 contains 14 residues. The germline V gene encodes CDR1 KGHPV and CDR2 FQNQEV (reference sequence). V lost 3 bases and J lost 1, with 6 bases in between. The CDR3 bases that were read are TGTGCCAGCAGTCTCGAGGGAAACACCGGGCAGCTCTAC. Its protein is CASSLEGNTGQLY. The CDR3, in full, reads CASSLEGNTGQLYF.

In regard to this clone: Germline and genes: mouse. The CDR3 bases that were read are TGTGCCAGCAGCCGAGGTAGTCAAAACACCTTGTAC. This sequence encodes CASSRGSQNTLY. The full CDR3 is CASSRGSQNTLYF. V and J are TRBV26 and TRBJ2-4; D unresolved. The CDR3 end is not reached by the read, which stops 1 residue before it; the germline J gene fills it in. V was shortened by 6 bases and J by 0 bases, with 7 bases between the two germline ends. The CDR3 totals 13 residues. Per the germline V gene, CDR1 is KGHPV and CDR2 is FQNQEV (reference sequence).

On this clone: These gene names are mouse names. The read comes to an end 1 residue before the CDR3 does, leaving the germline J gene to fill in the end. The V and J genes are TRBV15 and TRBJ1-4; a weak D match, TRBD1 (5 bases). The CDR3 is 11 amino acids. Trimming removed 6 bases at V and 6 bases at J, with 5 bases between. CDR1 and CDR2 (germline): SGHND, FRSKSL. The CDR3 loop reads CASRTDERLFF. The DNA read from the CDR3 is TGTGCCAGCAGGACAGACGAAAGATTATTT.

About this clone: Gene names and germline refer to mouse. The CDR3 end falls 1 residue outside the read, so it is completed with the germline J gene. The rearrangement uses TRBV5 and TRBJ1-1; 10 nucleotides align to TRBD1. This CDR3 region has 17 residues. The V and J ends lost 5 bases and 1 base, in that order; junction bases with no gene match: 10. The V gene's germline CDR1 is LGHNA and CDR2 YNLKQL (reference sequence). The chain's CDR3 is CASSSRQGALGNTEVFF. The sequenced part of the CDR3 DNA is TGTGCCAGCAGCTCTCGACAGGGGGCTTTGGGGAACACAGAAGTCTTC.

The sample holds a few counts of this clone. The genes and germline here are from mouse. The read stops 1 residue short of the end of the CDR3; the missing end is completed from the germline J gene. The gene calls are TRBV26 and TRBJ2-1; 7 nucleotides match TRBD2. V was clipped by 4 bases and J by 4 bases; unmatched bases: 4. The CDR3 runs to 14 residues. Germline V CDR1 and CDR2: KGHPV, FQNQEV (reference sequence). Partial CDR3 DNA: TGTGCCAGCAGTCGACTGGGTCTATATGCTGAGCAGTTC. This codes for CASSRLGLYAEQF. The CDR3 in full is CASSRLGLYAEQFF.